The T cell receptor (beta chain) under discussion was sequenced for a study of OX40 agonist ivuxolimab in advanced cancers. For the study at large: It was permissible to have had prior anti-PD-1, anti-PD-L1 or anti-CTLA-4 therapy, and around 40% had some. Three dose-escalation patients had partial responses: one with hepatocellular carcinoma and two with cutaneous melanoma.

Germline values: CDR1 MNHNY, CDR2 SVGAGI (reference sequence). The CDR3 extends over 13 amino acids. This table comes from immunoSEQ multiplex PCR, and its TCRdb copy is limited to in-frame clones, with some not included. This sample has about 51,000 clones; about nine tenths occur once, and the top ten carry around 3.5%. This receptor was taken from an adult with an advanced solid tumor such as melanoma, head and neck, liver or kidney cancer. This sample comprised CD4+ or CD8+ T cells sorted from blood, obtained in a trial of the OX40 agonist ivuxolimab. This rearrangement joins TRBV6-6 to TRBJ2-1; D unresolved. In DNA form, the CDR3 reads TGTTCAACCGGTGGGCCCGTTTACAATGAGCAGTTCTTC. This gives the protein CSTGGPVYNEQFF.